This T cell receptor beta chain is drawn from a study of OX40 agonist ivuxolimab in advanced cancers. The overall study: Three patients showed partial responses: one hepatocellular carcinoma and two cutaneous melanoma cases.

This clone was observed once. Its target is not known. Generated by immunoSEQ multiplex PCR, the TCRdb table keeps only in-frame clones and is missing some. Here the sample spans around 34,000 clones, around 81% being singletons. Germline CDR1 and CDR2: LNHDA and SQIVND (reference sequence). This CDR3 comprises 13 residues. V was cut by 3 bases and J by 9 bases, with 12 bases left in between. Broader study findings: Average numbers of expanded clones were greater in CD8+ T cells than in CD4+.

V and J are TRBV19 and TRBJ1-5, with no clear D. The TCR comes from an adult with an advanced solid tumor such as melanoma, head and neck, liver or kidney cancer. The input for sequencing was CD4+ or CD8+ T cells sorted from blood, taken in a trial of the OX40 agonist ivuxolimab. The CDR3 nucleotides are TGTGCCAGTAGTATCTCATTGGTGGGGCCCCAGCATTTT. Its translation is CASSISLVGPQHF.